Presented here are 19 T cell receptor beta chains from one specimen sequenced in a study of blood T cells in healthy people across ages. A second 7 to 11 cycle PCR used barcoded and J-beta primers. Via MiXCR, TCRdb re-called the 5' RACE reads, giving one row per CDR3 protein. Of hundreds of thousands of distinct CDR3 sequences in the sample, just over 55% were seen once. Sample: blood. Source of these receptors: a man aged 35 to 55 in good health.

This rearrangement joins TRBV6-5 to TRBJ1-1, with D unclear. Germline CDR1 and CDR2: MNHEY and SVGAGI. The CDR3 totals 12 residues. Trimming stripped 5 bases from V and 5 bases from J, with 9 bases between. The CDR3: CASSNPGTEAFF. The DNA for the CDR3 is TGTGCCAGCAGTAACCCCGGAACTGAAGCTTTCTTT.

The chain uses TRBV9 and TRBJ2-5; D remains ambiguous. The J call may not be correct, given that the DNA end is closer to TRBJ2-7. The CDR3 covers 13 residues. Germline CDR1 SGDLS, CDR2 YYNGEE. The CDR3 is CASILTWSDEQYF. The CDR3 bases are TGTGCCAGCATCCTCACCTGGAGCGACGAGCAGTACTTC.

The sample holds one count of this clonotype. The CDR3: CSARDQRDTEAFF. CDR3 sequence (DNA): TGCAGTGCTAGAGATCAGCGAGACACTGAAGCTTTCTTT. This rearrangement joins TRBV20-1 to TRBJ1-1; the D is unclear. This CDR3 is built from 13 residues. Trimming stripped 0 bases from V and 3 bases from J, with 8 bases between. Looked up from germline, CDR1 is DFQATT and CDR2 is SNEGSKA (reference sequence).

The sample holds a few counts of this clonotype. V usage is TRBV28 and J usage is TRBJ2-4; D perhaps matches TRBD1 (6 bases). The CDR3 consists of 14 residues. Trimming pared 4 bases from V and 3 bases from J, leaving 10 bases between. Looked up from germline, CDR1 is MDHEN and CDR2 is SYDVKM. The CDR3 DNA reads TGTGCCAGCAGTTCCCCAGGGGTCAAAAACATTCAGTACTTC. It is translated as CASSSPGVKNIQYF.

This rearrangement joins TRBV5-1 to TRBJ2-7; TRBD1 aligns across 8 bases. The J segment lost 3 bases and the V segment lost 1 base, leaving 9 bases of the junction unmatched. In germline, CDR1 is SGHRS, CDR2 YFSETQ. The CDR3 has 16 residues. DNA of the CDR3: TGCGCCAGCAGCTTGTTCCCCGGACAGGGCTTCTACGAGCAGTACTTC. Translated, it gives CASSLFPGQGFYEQYF.

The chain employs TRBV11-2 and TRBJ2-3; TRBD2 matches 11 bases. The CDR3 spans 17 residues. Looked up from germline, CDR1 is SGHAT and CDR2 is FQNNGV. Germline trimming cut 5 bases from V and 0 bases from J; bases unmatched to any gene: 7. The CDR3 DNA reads TGTGCCAGCAGCAAAATCGGGACTAGCGGTAGCACAGATACGCAGTATTTT. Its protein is CASSKIGTSGSTDTQYF.

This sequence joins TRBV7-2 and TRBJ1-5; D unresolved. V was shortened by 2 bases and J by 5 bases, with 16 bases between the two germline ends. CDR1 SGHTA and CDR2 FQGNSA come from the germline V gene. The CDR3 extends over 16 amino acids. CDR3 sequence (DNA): TGTGCCAGCAGCTTATCTGGGAACCTCGGATATCAGCCCCAGCATTTT. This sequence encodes CASSLSGNLGYQPQHF. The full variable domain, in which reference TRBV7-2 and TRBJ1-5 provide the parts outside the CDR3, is GAGVSQSPSNKVTEKGKDVELRCDPISGHTALYWYRQSLGQGLEFLIYFQGNSAPDKSGLPSDRFSAERTGGSVSTLTIQRTQQEDSAVYLCASSLSGNLGYQPQHFGDGTRLSIL.

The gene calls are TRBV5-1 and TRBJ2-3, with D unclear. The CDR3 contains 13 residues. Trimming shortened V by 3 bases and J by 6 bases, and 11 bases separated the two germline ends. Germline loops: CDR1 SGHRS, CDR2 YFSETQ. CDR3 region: CASSSLVPDTQYF. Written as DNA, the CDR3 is TGCGCCAGCAGCTCCCTGGTCCCGGATACGCAGTATTTT.

CDR3 in DNA: TGTGCCAGCAGAGAGCGGCTAGCGGGGTACAATGAGCAGTTCTTC. Translation gives CASRERLAGYNEQFF. The V gene is TRBV28, the J gene TRBJ2-1; 9 positions agree with TRBD2. The CDR3 spans 15 residues. V dropped 6 bases and J dropped 4; count of bases not matched to a gene: 7. Germline V gene data show CDR1 as MDHEN and CDR2 as SYDVKM. The complete variable domain, with remaining parts taken from reference TRBV28 and TRBJ2-1, reads DVKVTQSSRYLVKRTGEKVFLECVQDMDHENMFWYRQDPGLGLRLIYFSYDVKMKEKGDIPEGYSVSREKKERFSLILESASTNQTSMYLCASRERLAGYNEQFFGPGTRLTVL.

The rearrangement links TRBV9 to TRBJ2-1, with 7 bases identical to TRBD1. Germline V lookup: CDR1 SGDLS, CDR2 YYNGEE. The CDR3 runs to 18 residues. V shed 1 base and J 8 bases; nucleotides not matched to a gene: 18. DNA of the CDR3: TGTGCCAGCAGCGTATTTACTGGGGGACAGCGGAACGGCCATGAGCAGTTCTTC. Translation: CASSVFTGGQRNGHEQFF.

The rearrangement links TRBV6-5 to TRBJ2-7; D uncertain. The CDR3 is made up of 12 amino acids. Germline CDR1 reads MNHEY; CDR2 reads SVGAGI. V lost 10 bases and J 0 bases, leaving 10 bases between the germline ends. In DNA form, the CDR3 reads TGTGCCACGGGCGAGGACTCCTACGAGCAGTACTTC. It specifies CATGEDSYEQYF.

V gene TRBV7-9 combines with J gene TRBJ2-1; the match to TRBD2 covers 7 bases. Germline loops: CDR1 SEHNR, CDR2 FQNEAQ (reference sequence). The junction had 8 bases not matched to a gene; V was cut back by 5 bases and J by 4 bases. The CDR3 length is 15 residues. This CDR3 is CASSPKGAGYNEQFF. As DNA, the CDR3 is TGTGCCAGCAGCCCGAAGGGAGCGGGATACAATGAGCAGTTCTTC. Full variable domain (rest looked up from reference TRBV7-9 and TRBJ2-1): DTGVSQNPRHKITKRGQNVTFRCDPISEHNRLYWYRQTLGQGPEFLTYFQNEAQLEKSRLLSDRFSAERPKGSFSTLEIQRTEQGDSAMYLCASSPKGAGYNEQFFGPGTRLTVL.

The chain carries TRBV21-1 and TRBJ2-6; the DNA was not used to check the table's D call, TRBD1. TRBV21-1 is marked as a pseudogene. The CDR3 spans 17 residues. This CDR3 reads CASSKIRVNSGANVLTF. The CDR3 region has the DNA TGTGCCAGCAGCAAAATCCGGGTTAACTCTGGGGCCAACGTCCTGACTTTC.

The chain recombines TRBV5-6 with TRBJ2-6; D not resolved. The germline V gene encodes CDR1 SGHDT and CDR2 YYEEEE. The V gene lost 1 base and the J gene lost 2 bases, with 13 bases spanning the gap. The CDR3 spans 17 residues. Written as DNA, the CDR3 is TGTGCCAGCAGCTTGTGGGGTCCTGGCCCTGGGGCCAACGTCCTGACTTTC. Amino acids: CASSLWGPGPGANVLTF.

The CDR3 DNA follows: TGTGCCAGCAGCGTAGCTACTAGCGCAGATACGCAGTATTTT. Residues: CASSVATSADTQYF. The chain has TRBV9 and TRBJ2-3; TRBD2 matches 7 bases. The V gene end was trimmed by 0 bases and the J gene end by 4 bases; junction bases not matched to a gene: 2. Germline V gives CDR1 SGDLS, CDR2 YYNGEE. The CDR3 loop spans 14 amino acids.

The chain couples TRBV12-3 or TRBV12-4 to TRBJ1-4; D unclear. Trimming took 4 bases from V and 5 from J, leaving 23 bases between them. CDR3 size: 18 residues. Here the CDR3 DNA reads TGTGCCAGCAGTTCGTGGAGTGCCTTGGGCGGCGTGAATGAAAAACTGTTTTTT. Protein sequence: CASSSWSALGGVNEKLFF.

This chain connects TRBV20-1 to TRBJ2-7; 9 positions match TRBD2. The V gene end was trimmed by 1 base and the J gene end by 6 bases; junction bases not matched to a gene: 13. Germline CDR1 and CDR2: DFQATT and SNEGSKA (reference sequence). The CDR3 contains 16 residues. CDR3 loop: CSARARGGRYLGEQYF. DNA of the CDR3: TGCAGTGCTAGAGCGCGGGGGGGCCGCTATCTAGGCGAGCAGTACTTC.

This CDR3 reads CASSLVRLAGDSYNEQFF. CDR3 bases: TGTGCCAGCAGTTTAGTCCGACTAGCGGGCGACTCCTACAATGAGCAGTTCTTC. V and J are TRBV12-3 or TRBV12-4 and TRBJ2-1; 10 bases are a match to TRBD2. J was trimmed by 0 bases and V by 1 base; bases with no gene match: 6. CDR3 size: 18 residues.

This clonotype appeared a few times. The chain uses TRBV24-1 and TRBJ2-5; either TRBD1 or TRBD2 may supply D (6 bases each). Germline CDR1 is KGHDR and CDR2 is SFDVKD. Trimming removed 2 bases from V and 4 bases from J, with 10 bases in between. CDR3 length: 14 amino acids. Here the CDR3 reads CATSDSRGVETQYF. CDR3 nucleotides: TGTGCCACCAGTGATTCGAGGGGGGTAGAGACCCAGTACTTC.